This TCR beta chain was sequenced in a study of human T cells and chemical hapten exposure (dated by TCRdb to the early 2020s). Concerning the study at large: For sensitization, 2% DPC in acetone was applied to an approximately 2 cm by approximately 2 cm area of upper inner arm skin. Weekly therapeutic DPC doses were additionally applied to the scalp of patients throughout the roughly 22-week study period. Patch testing on the upper back used Finn chambers containing 0.01% DPC, with scoring done after 6 days according to International Contact Dermatitis Research Group standards. Alopecia areata with under or over 50% scalp involvement, alopecia totalis and alopecia universalis were represented in the patient cohort, which was mostly female. The libraries were sequenced as a pool, and the TCR yield per sample differed mostly because of small variations in library volumes within the pool. This study followed changes in the peripheral blood TCR repertoire in vivo during primary and secondary sensitization of alopecia patients to the hapten diphenylcyclopropenone (DPC). Patient blood was sampled pre-sensitization (week 0) and at 2, 6 and about 24 weeks after DPC sensitization. Approximately 28 alopecia patients gave blood for TCR sequencing at one to four time points (pre-sensitization, 2, 6 and 24 weeks). Here is what the overall study found, with its caveats: The number of TCRs above 1 in 1000 frequency did not change with DPC sensitization; there was no evidence of global repertoire structure alterations. Patch test score correlated positively with the number of PT1 expanded TCRs, reaching significance at thresholds 8, 16 and 32 but not at 4. Alopecia, a presumed autoimmune disease, was present in all patients, so the immune response of the patients might differ from that of healthy individuals. Significantly more large CDR3 similarity clusters were formed by expanded TCRs than by pre-sensitization or healthy control sets, consistent with antigen-driven responses. After repeated subsampling, changes were observed in the strength of the expansion versus patch-test correlation and in the threshold at which the correlation became significant.

The time point label here, explained by the study, means: patch test 1, 2 weeks after DPC sensitization. In the paper's terms, the treatment or condition label means: therapeutic diphenylcyclopropenone sensitization with weekly scalp DPC. Blood at each patch-test visit was drawn before the patch test was applied. To be eligible, patients had to be aged 18 to 70, diagnosed with alopecia and judged suitable for DPC therapy, while pregnant patients were excluded. Unfractionated whole blood was collected in Tempus Blood RNA tubes, and total RNA was extracted from that blood. In this sample, this clonotype turned up many times. Its antigen has not been determined. Base quality data are lacking; no much larger clone is found one base away. CDR1 and CDR2 were assigned from the germline V gene as SGHAT and FQNNGV. Trimming at the junction amounts to 2 bases on V and 7 bases on J, and the germline ends lie 12 bases apart. The cysteine opens and the phenylalanine closes a CDR3 of 13 amino acids. Only the CDR3 region is kept as DNA, spanning 39 bases read in frame from base 1.

Library prep was done by RACE. Sequenced using a NextSeq 500. Library preparation attached unique molecular identifiers to individual cDNA molecules for quantitative, reproducible TCR counting. For every blood RNA sample, sequencing covered both the TCR alpha and TCR beta chains. As for how the authors treated the data: Samples had a median of roughly 99,000 TCRs, with a range from 23,224 to 690,600. The Decombinator software suite was used to annotate V, J and CDR3 in the TCR reads. For PS versus PT1 abundance plots, all samples were subsampled to the same number of TCRs (28,000). Expanded TCRs were defined as absent before sensitization and observed at least eight times at the 2-week time point. In-frame beta chains were kept once TCRdb had trimmed the public reads at Q25 with fastp and called clones with MiXCR. Records with the same CDR3 protein are collapsed into one entry carrying the most frequent genes and DNA. These V and J calls rely on TCRdb rather than the paper's analysis. In all, the sample holds fewer than 200,000 distinct CDR3 sequences, and about 20% of those were seen once. Of the sample, approximately 6.7% falls within the top ten clones.

This sample comprised whole blood, obtained in connection with sensitization to the hapten diphenylcyclopropenone (DPC). This chain joins TRBV11-2 to TRBJ2-7; too little of a D gene remains to name it. The TCR originated in a woman between 50 and 59 years old with alopecia areata. Some clones in this sample may be carry-over from other donors' samples. Here is the DNA: TGTGCCAGCAGCTTAATCTCACTCGGGGAGCAGTACTTC. It encodes CASSLISLGEQYF.